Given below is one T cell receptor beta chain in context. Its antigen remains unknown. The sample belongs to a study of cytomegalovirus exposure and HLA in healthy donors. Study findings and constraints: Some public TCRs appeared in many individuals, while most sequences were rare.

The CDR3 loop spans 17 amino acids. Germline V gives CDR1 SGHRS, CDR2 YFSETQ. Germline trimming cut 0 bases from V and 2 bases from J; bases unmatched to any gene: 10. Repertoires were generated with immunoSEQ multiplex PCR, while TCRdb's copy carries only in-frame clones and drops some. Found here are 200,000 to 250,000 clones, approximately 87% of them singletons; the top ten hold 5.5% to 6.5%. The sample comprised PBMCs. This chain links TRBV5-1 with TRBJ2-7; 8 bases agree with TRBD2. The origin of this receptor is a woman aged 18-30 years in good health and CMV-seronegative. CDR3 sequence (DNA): TGCGCCAGCAGCTTGGTATCTTCGCTAGCGGGTACCTACGAGCAGTACTTC. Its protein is CASSLVSSLAGTYEQYF.